Listed here is a single TCR beta chain. The repertoire was sequenced with immunoSEQ multiplex PCR; TCRdb's copy has only in-frame clones and lacks some. The sample has around 100,000 clones, 86% seen once. CDR3 length: 15 amino acids. The germline V gene encodes CDR1 MDHEN and CDR2 SYDVKM. The J segment lost 5 bases and the V segment lost 6 bases, leaving 8 bases of the junction unmatched. The sample comes from a study of blood T cell repertoires in COVID-19. Study-level background: PBMCs, B-cell-depleted T cells, or T cells provided the cDNA or gDNA that made up the material.

Living in roughly 25 US areas, the participants were between roughly 18 and 90 years of age. Cohorts were based on clinical histories the participants reported. The clonotype originates from a woman in her 50s who had recovered from COVID-19. Sequenced: PBMCs or T cells enriched from blood (not recorded which). This chain links TRBV28 with TRBJ1-4, with TRBD1 identical over 8 bases. CDR3 sequence: CASSSLTGGNEKLFF. The CDR3 nucleotides are TGTGCCAGCAGCTCCCTAACAGGGGGGAATGAAAAACTGTTTTTT.